The clone carrying this T cell receptor (beta chain) was recorded at least ten times. Its antigen is as yet unknown. Documented time point: persistent/refractory GD, antithyroid drugs over 5 years with positive TRAb. The TCR library used RNA extracted from PBMCs. The sample originates from a study of regulatory T cells in long-lasting Graves disease. Overall study results and limits: Persistent patients shared 2,741 public clonotypes among themselves. Newly diagnosed patients shared fewer, at 900 to 1,000. Patients with persistent Graves' had lower TCR diversity than newly diagnosed patients.

With iRepertoire HTBI primers and Arm-PCR of CDR3 regions, TCR beta libraries were built. TCRdb recomputed calls from the multiplex PCR reads with MiXCR, one row per CDR3 protein. The table includes around 400,000 distinct CDR3 sequences, approximately 23% detected once. The sequences come from peripheral blood mononuclear cells (PBMCs), collected when the disease was refractory, from a patient treated with antithyroid drugs. The receptor comes from a woman between 40 and 55 years old with Graves disease.

CDR3 coding DNA: TGCAGCGTTAGGAGGGACAGCAATCAGCCCCAGCATTTT. It translates to CSVRRDSNQPQHF. The rearrangement joins TRBV29-1 to TRBJ1-5, with D perhaps matching TRBD1 (5 bases). CDR3 length: 13 amino acids. The germline V gene has CDR1 SQVTM and CDR2 ANQGSEA. Trimming took off 5 bases at V and 1 base at J, with 9 bases between the two ends.